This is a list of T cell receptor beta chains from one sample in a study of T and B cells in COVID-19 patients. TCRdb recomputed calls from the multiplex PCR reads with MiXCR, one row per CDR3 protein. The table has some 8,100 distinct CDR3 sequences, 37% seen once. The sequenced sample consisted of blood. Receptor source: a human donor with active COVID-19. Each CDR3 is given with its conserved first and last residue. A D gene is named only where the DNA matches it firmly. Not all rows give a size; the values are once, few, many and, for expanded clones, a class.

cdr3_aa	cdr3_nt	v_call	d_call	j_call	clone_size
CASSYSGFNTEAFF	TGTGCCAGCAGTTACTCGGGGTTTAACACTGAAGCTTTCTTT	TRBV6-6	.	TRBJ1-1	.
CASSVGRQGGETQYF	TGTGCCAGCAGCGTCGGACGACAGGGTGGCGAGACCCAGTACTTC	TRBV13	TRBD1	TRBJ2-5	.
CASSWGLTSGSGNEQFF	TGCGCCAGCAGCTGGGGACTTACTAGCGGGAGTGGCAATGAGCAGTTCTTC	TRBV5-1	TRBD2	TRBJ2-1	.
CASSLSGASYNEQFF	TGTGCCAGCAGCTTGAGCGGAGCTTCCTACAATGAGCAGTTCTTC	TRBV5-4	.	TRBJ2-1	few
CAIRGQATDTQYF	TGTGCCATCAGGGGACAGGCCACAGATACGCAGTATTTT	TRBV10-3	TRBD1	TRBJ2-3	few
CAIEPGRRTGANVLTF	TGTGCCATTGAGCCGGGACGAAGGACTGGGGCCAACGTCCTGACTTTC	TRBV6-1	.	TRBJ2-6	.
CATSSTFSYGYTF	TGTGCCACCAGCAGTACATTCTCCTATGGCTACACCTTC	TRBV15	.	TRBJ1-2	few
CASSPGISGTSGALYEQYF	TGTGCCAGCAGCCCTGGGATTTCCGGGACTAGCGGGGCCCTCTACGAGCAGTACTTC	TRBV6-5	TRBD2	TRBJ2-7	.
CASSLSPTGRETQYF	TGTGCCAGCAGCTTATCCCCGACAGGGAGGGAGACCCAGTACTTC	TRBV7-2	.	TRBJ2-5	.
CASSKGGGTEAFF	TGTGCCAGCAGTAAAGGGGGCGGGACTGAAGCTTTCTTT	TRBV6-5	TRBD1	TRBJ1-1	few
CASASGRVAKNIQYF	TGTGCCAGCGCCAGCGGGAGAGTAGCCAAAAACATTCAGTACTTC	TRBV19	TRBD2	TRBJ2-4	few
CASSFQTSGSRDTQYF	TGTGCCAGCAGTTTCCAGACTAGCGGGAGCAGAGATACGCAGTATTTT	TRBV6-5	TRBD2	TRBJ2-3	.
CASSSRGDTQYF	TGTGCCAGCAGCTCCCGGGGAGATACGCAGTATTTT	TRBV12-3/TRBV12-4	.	TRBJ2-3	.
CASRDSTSYEQYF	TGTGCCAGCAGAGACAGTACGTCCTACGAGCAGTACTTC	TRBV6-5	.	TRBJ2-7	.
CASSYSISRGLAGNTIYF	TGTGCCAGCAGTTACTCAATCTCCAGGGGGCTAGCTGGAAACACCATATATTTT	TRBV6-5	TRBD1	TRBJ1-3	few
CASSSGQSSYEQYF	TGTGCCAGCAGTTCGGGACAGAGCTCCTACGAGCAGTACTTC	TRBV6-2/TRBV6-3	TRBD1	TRBJ2-7	few
CASSPSGAGGDTQYF	TGCGCCAGCAGCCCTAGCGGGGCCGGGGGTGATACGCAGTATTTT	TRBV5-1	TRBD2	TRBJ2-3	.
CASSSATDRAGGNEQYF	TGTGCCAGCAGTTCCGCGACGGACAGGGCCGGAGGGAACGAGCAGTACTTC	TRBV6-5	TRBD1	TRBJ2-7	few
CASGAGIGNTIYF	TGTGCCAGCGGGGCAGGGATTGGAAACACCATATATTTT	TRBV27	.	TRBJ1-3	few
CSVDSRGTEAFF	TGCAGCGTTGACTCCCGCGGCACTGAAGCTTTCTTT	TRBV29-1	.	TRBJ1-1	few
CASRDLYEQYF	TGTGCCAGCAGGGATTTATACGAGCAGTACTTC	TRBV6-5	.	TRBJ2-7	few
CATGSPSDQETQYF	TGTGCCACCGGTTCCCCTAGCGACCAAGAGACCCAGTACTTC	TRBV24-1	.	TRBJ2-5	.
CSVEDRGGDRKLFF	TGCAGCGTTGAAGATCGAGGAGGGGATAGAAAACTGTTTTTT	TRBV29-1	.	TRBJ1-4	few
CSVRVGNTEAFF	TGCAGCGTGAGGGTAGGGAACACTGAAGCTTTCTTT	TRBV29-1	.	TRBJ1-1	medium-sized
CASSGTSGGDNEQFF	TGTGCCAGCAGTGGGACTAGCGGGGGGGACAATGAGCAGTTCTTC	TRBV6-2/TRBV6-3	TRBD2	TRBJ2-1	.
CASSPIAASTDTQYF	TGCGCCAGCAGCCCGATAGCTGCTAGCACAGATACGCAGTATTTT	TRBV5-6	.	TRBJ2-3	.
CASSYPIQFAGGNTGELFF	TGTGCCAGCAGTTACCCCATTCAATTTGCGGGAGGGAACACCGGGGAGCTGTTTTTT	TRBV6-2/TRBV6-3	TRBD2	TRBJ2-2	.
CSVVTSGREAGANVLTF	TGCAGCGTTGTAACTAGCGGGAGGGAGGCAGGGGCCAACGTCCTGACTTTC	TRBV29-1	TRBD2	TRBJ2-6	medium-sized
CASSLGGSRTSTDTQYF	TGTGCCAGCAGCTTGGGTGGTAGCCGTACTAGCACAGATACGCAGTATTTT	TRBV11-2	.	TRBJ2-3	.
CASKIETQYF	TGTGCCAGCAAGATAGAGACCCAGTACTTC	TRBV18	.	TRBJ2-5	.
CASSSTSEDEQYF	TGTGCCAGCAGCTCGACTAGCGAGGACGAGCAGTACTTC	TRBV27	TRBD2	TRBJ2-7	few
CASSRAGEARGGTEAFF	TGTGCCAGCAGTCGTGCCGGGGAGGCCAGGGGAGGAACTGAAGCTTTCTTT	TRBV28	.	TRBJ1-1	.
CASSPLWTEPNSPLHF	TGTGCCAGCTCACCACTCTGGACAGAACCTAATTCACCCCTCCACTTT	TRBV18	.	TRBJ1-6	.
CASSLAASEPLHF	TGCGCCAGCAGCTTGGCGGCCTCCGAACCCCTCCACTTT	TRBV5-1	.	TRBJ1-6	few
CASSGTASYNEQFF	TGTGCCAGCAGTGGGACGGCGTCATACAATGAGCAGTTCTTC	TRBV6-1	.	TRBJ2-1	.
CASSPGQGDVLTF	TGTGCCAGCAGCCCGGGACAGGGCGACGTCCTGACTTTC	TRBV5-6	TRBD1	TRBJ2-6	.
CASIVGHTSTDTQYF	TGTGCCAGTATCGTCGGCCATACTAGCACAGATACGCAGTATTTT	TRBV19	.	TRBJ2-3	few
CASSLVAGGDGYTF	TGTGCCAGCAGCTTGGTGGCCGGGGGCGATGGCTACACCTTC	TRBV5-6	.	TRBJ1-2	few
CASSIEKGGEKLFF	TGTGCCAGTAGTATAGAGAAGGGCGGTGAAAAACTGTTTTTT	TRBV19	.	TRBJ1-4	medium-sized
CASSFGAGAVGELFF	TGCGCCAGCAGCTTCGGCGCGGGAGCGGTCGGGGAGCTGTTTTTT	TRBV5-1	TRBD2	TRBJ2-2	.